This entry lists 20 T cell receptor beta chains sequenced from one sample in a study of cytomegalovirus exposure and HLA in healthy donors. 13 Jbeta primers and 60 Vbeta primers were used for the PCR. Sequenced by immunoSEQ multiplex PCR; TCRdb stores in-frame clones only, minus some. The sample lists 90,000 to 120,000 clones, roughly three quarters seen once, with 1.5% to 2% in the top ten. Sample: PBMCs. The receptors come from a woman aged 40 to 50 in good health and CMV-seronegative.

This clone was found once. CDR3 DNA: TGTGCCAGCAGCCCCGGTTCAAATGAAAAACTGTTTTTT. This encodes CASSPGSNEKLFF. The V and J genes are TRBV7-9 and TRBJ1-4; D gene uncertain. This CDR3 is 13 amino acids long. The germline CDR1 and CDR2 sequences are SEHNR and FQNEAQ (reference sequence). Trimming removed 5 bases at V and 5 bases at J, with 9 bases between. The full variable domain, with the rest looked up from reference TRBV7-9 and TRBJ1-4, is DTGVSQNPRHKITKRGQNVTFRCDPISEHNRLYWYRQTLGQGPEFLTYFQNEAQLEKSRLLSDRFSAERPKGSFSTLEIQRTEQGDSAMYLCASSPGSNEKLFFGSGTQLSVL.

The J gene is TRBJ2-3, the V gene TRBV5-1; 7 nucleotides agree with TRBD1. CDR1 and CDR2 from the germline V gene are SGHRS and YFSETQ. This CDR3 spans 15 amino acids. V gave up 1 base and J gave up 0 bases; unmatched junction bases: 2. The CDR3 region has the DNA TGCGCCAGCAGCTTGAGGGGGCTAAGCACAGATACGCAGTATTTT. Protein: CASSLRGLSTDTQYF.

This chain uses TRBV10-3 with TRBJ2-7, with TRBD1 matching over 7 bases. Germline V CDR1 and CDR2: ENHRY, SYGVKD. V dropped 6 bases and J dropped 4; count of bases not matched to a gene: 3. This CDR3 spans 12 amino acids. The CDR3 sequence: CAIRQGEYEQYF. The CDR3 region has the DNA TGTGCCATCAGGCAGGGGGAGTACGAGCAGTACTTC.

The chain joins TRBV28 to TRBJ1-2; 10 bases fit TRBD1. Unmatched junction bases numbered 17, after V lost 3 bases and J lost 4 bases. The germline gives CDR1 MDHEN, CDR2 SYDVKM. The CDR3 contains 19 residues. The DNA for the CDR3 is TGTGCCAGCAGTTTCCCCCTCGCGAGGACAGGGGGTTTACTCTATGGCTACACCTTC. This sequence encodes CASSFPLARTGGLLYGYTF.

The rearrangement links TRBV27 to TRBJ2-1, with 10 bases aligning to TRBD2. There are 18 residues in the CDR3. Trimming took 5 bases from V and 9 from J; bases not matched to a gene: 19. The V gene's germline CDR1 is MNHEY and CDR2 SMNVEV (reference sequence). This chain's CDR3 is CASSLRPRASGSSSEQFF. As DNA, the CDR3 is TGTGCCAGCAGTCTAAGGCCTAGGGCTAGCGGGAGTTCAAGTGAGCAGTTCTTC.

The J gene is TRBJ1-6, the V gene TRBV30, with D possibly TRBD1 on 6 matching bases. V lost 4 bases and J lost 10, with 11 bases in between. This CDR3 is 12 amino acids long. Germline CDR1 is GTSNPN and CDR2 is SVGIG (reference sequence). CDR3 amino acids: CAWIQGRSPLHF. The CDR3 coding sequence is TGTGCCTGGATTCAGGGGCGATCACCCCTCCACTTT.

The chain recombines TRBV7-9 with TRBJ1-1; possibly TRBD1 for D (6 bases). V dropped 3 bases and J dropped 7 bases, with 9 bases sitting between them. Germline V lookup: CDR1 SEHNR, CDR2 FQNEAQ (reference sequence). This CDR3 has 12 amino acids. The CDR3 bases are TGTGCCAGCAGCTTTGGGACAAATGAAGCTTTCTTT. Protein sequence: CASSFGTNEAFF.

V usage is TRBV15 and J usage is TRBJ2-3; TRBD1 is a possible D gene (5 bases). The CDR3 has 13 residues. V lost 3 bases and J lost 5, with 9 bases in between. The germline CDR1 and CDR2 sequences are LNHNV and YYDKDF (reference sequence). Written as DNA, the CDR3 is TGTGCCACCAGCAGGGGGCGTTTAGATACGCAGTATTTT. Translating it yields CATSRGRLDTQYF.

The chain uses TRBV18 and TRBJ1-1; D might be TRBD1 (6 bases). Germline V gene sequence: CDR1 KGHSH, CDR2 LQKENI. Trimming stripped 2 bases from V and 0 bases from J, with 16 bases between. The CDR3 totals 17 residues. CDR3 protein: CASSPTGWGLLNTEAFF. The CDR3 DNA reads TGTGCCAGCTCACCAACCGGGTGGGGGCTCCTGAACACTGAAGCTTTCTTT.

CDR3 protein: CASRRTPYNEQFF. Here the CDR3 DNA reads TGTGCCAGCCGGCGGACACCCTACAATGAGCAGTTCTTC. The V gene is TRBV27, the J gene TRBJ2-1; D might be TRBD1 (5 bases). V was shortened by 8 bases and J by 2 bases, with 10 bases between the two germline ends. The CDR3 runs 13 residues. The germline gives CDR1 MNHEY, CDR2 SMNVEV (reference sequence).

J is TRBJ2-1 and V is TRBV29-1; 9 bases map to TRBD1. V lost 8 bases, J lost 7 bases, and 9 bases stayed unmatched. The germline V gene encodes CDR1 SQVTM and CDR2 ANQGSEA. The CDR3 consists of 13 residues. CDR3 coding DNA: TGCAGCCTTATCAGGGACAGGGAGAATGAGCAGTTCTTC. Amino acid sequence: CSLIRDRENEQFF.

The chain joins TRBV28 to TRBJ1-5; D may be TRBD1 (6 bases). V was trimmed by 11 bases and J by 0 bases, leaving 11 bases between them. The CDR3 sequence is 13 residues long. Germline CDR1 and CDR2: MDHEN and SYDVKM. CDR3 sequence: CARTADSNQPQHF. Here the CDR3 DNA reads TGTGCCCGGACAGCCGATAGCAATCAGCCCCAGCATTTT.

V gene TRBV29-1 combines with J gene TRBJ1-3; tentatively, D is TRBD1 (5 bases). CDR1 is SQVTM, CDR2 ANQGSEA, per germline. Trimming took off 5 bases at V and 3 bases at J, with 8 bases between the two ends. The CDR3 sequence is 12 residues long. The CDR3: CSVWGGGNTIYF. CDR3 nucleotide sequence: TGCAGCGTTTGGGGCGGTGGAAACACCATATATTTT.

The chain combines TRBV27 with TRBJ1-4; 8 bases are shared with TRBD1. The V gene end was trimmed by 4 bases and the J gene end by 5 bases; junction bases not matched to a gene: 12. Germline-derived CDR1 and CDR2 are MNHEY and SMNVEV (reference sequence). The CDR3 has 17 residues. The CDR3 here is CASSSPPDRGKNEKLFF. Written as DNA, the CDR3 is TGTGCCAGCAGTTCACCGCCAGACAGGGGAAAGAATGAAAAACTGTTTTTT. Variable domain in full (rest from reference TRBV27 and TRBJ1-4): EAQVTQNPRYLITVTGKKLTVTCSQNMNHEYMSWYRQDPGLGLRQIYYSMNVEVTDKGDVPEGYKVSRKEKRNFPLILESPSPNQTSLYFCASSSPPDRGKNEKLFFGSGTQLSVL.

The chain is built from TRBV5-1 and TRBJ2-7; maybe TRBD2 (6 bases). The V gene lost 0 bases and the J gene lost 2 bases, with 9 bases spanning the gap. The CDR3 extends over 14 amino acids. The germline V gene has CDR1 SGHRS and CDR2 YFSETQ. The CDR3 sequence is CASSLASDAYEQYF. The CDR3 DNA follows: TGCGCCAGCAGCTTGGCTAGCGATGCCTACGAGCAGTACTTC.

This CDR3 is CASSPGHAGEQYF. CDR3 sequence (DNA): TGTGCCAGCAGCCCTGGACACGCCGGCGAGCAGTACTTC. The genes are TRBV11-2 and TRBJ2-7, with TRBD1 as a possible D gene (5 bases). V was clipped by 5 bases and J by 6 bases, with 14 bases between them. The CDR3 contains 13 residues. Germline CDR1 reads SGHAT; CDR2 reads FQNNGV. The whole variable domain, remainder taken from reference TRBV11-2 and TRBJ2-7, is EAGVAQSPRYKIIEKRQSVAFWCNPISGHATLYWYQQILGQGPKLLIQFQNNGVVDDSQLPKDRFSAERLKGVDSTLKIQPAKLEDSAVYLCASSPGHAGEQYFGPGTRLTVT.

The V call is TRBV13, the J call TRBJ2-6; D uncertain. V was pared by 10 bases and J by 4 bases, with 14 bases between. CDR3 length equals 14 residues. Germline V gene data show CDR1 as PRHDT and CDR2 as FYEKMQ (reference sequence). The CDR3 reads CATPRYRGANVLTF. In DNA, the CDR3 is TGTGCCACCCCTCGTTACCGGGGGGCCAACGTCCTGACTTTC.

The chain joins TRBV15 to TRBJ2-3, with 8 nucleotides matching TRBD2. The length of the CDR3 is 17 residues. V was pared by 0 bases and J by 1 base, with 6 bases of the junction left unmatched. Germline CDR1 LNHNV, CDR2 YYDKDF (reference sequence). Written as DNA, the CDR3 is TGTGCCACCAGCAGAGATAATAGCGGGACCCGCACAGATACGCAGTATTTT. Its translation: CATSRDNSGTRTDTQYF.

The chain is built from TRBV28 and TRBJ2-7; the D gene is possibly TRBD2 (5 bases). CDR3 length: 11 residues. Germline CDR1 and CDR2: MDHEN and SYDVKM. Trimming left V 8 bases short and J 7 bases short, with 12 bases between. CDR3 DNA: TGTGCCAGCGAGGGTCGAACGGAGCAGTACTTC. It translates to CASEGRTEQYF.

CDR3 protein: CASRPKGTVNTGELFF. CDR3 in DNA: TGTGCCAGCAGACCTAAGGGGACAGTGAACACCGGGGAGCTGTTTTTT. This chain connects TRBV27 to TRBJ2-2; 7 bases fit TRBD1. This CDR3 has 16 amino acids. Per the germline V gene, CDR1 is MNHEY and CDR2 is SMNVEV (reference sequence). After removal of 6 bases from V and 1 base from J, the junction contained 8 bases not matched to a gene.